This T cell receptor (beta chain) derives from a study of beta chain features in type 1 diabetes. Findings and caveats of the study: A PCR bias possibly favoring shorter templates would apply equally to patients and controls. In every one of the four CD4+ subsets, TCRB CDR3s were moderately but significantly shorter in Type 1 diabetes patients. These data did not resolve whether HLA type affects TCRB rearrangement. In the patient group, naive, central memory and Treg TCRB repertoires seemed more alike than in the healthy donor group.

Concerning this clone itself: Its cognate antigen is unknown.

The V gene's germline CDR1 is MNHNY and CDR2 SVGAGI (reference sequence). The ends lost 5 bases at V and 3 bases at J; junction bases unmatched: 6. The CDR3 runs 15 residues. Expressed TCRB transcripts were sequenced because the entire RNA isolate underwent reverse transcription. Only in-frame clones appear in the TCRdb table, and some are missing; sequencing was by immunoSEQ multiplex PCR. This sample yields 600,000 to 700,000 clones, of which 9.5% to 15% are seen a single time; around 0.12% belongs to the top ten. The receptor comes from a man younger than 40 with type 1 diabetes. The rearrangement uses TRBV6-6 and TRBJ2-5; 10 bases match TRBD1. Sequencing was carried out using naive CD4+ T cells from blood. The CDR3 DNA follows: TGTGCCAGCAGTGCTTCCGGGACAGGGGAAGAGACCCAGTACTTC. Protein sequence: CASSASGTGEETQYF.